This T cell receptor (beta chain) was obtained from a study of vaccination and CD4 T cells after COVID-19. Study context: Investigators drew the post-COVID samples a median approximately 92 days after diagnosis, with a range of 35 to 161.

About this clonotype: Its antigen is as yet unknown.

Treatment of the sample: approximately nine-day PBMC culture with coronavirus spike peptide pools or control peptides (ViraFEST assay). Positive PCR dates spanned March to December 2020, predating US Alpha, Beta and Delta variants. Cultured CD4+ T cell DNA underwent sequencing with the Oncomine TCR Beta short-read assay. TCRdb re-analysed the PCR reads in MiXCR, keeping a single row per CDR3 protein. There are about 21,000 distinct CDR3 sequences in the sample; roughly 70% occur only once, and approximately 8.6% lies in the top ten. The CDR3 runs 15 residues. V lost 1 base to trimming and J lost 5 bases, with 15 bases between them. Germline V gene data show CDR1 as SGHTA and CDR2 as FQGNSA.

Sequenced material: CD4+ T cells from blood, cultured in vitro. This sequence originates from a human donor who had recovered from COVID-19. V and J are TRBV7-2 and TRBJ2-7; tentatively, D is TRBD1 (6 bases). The CDR3 DNA is TGTGCCAGCAGCTTAGGAGGGGCCCAGGGGCACGAGCAGTACTTC. Translating it yields CASSLGGAQGHEQYF.